Detailed here is one T cell receptor beta chain. It has no known antigen specificity. It has no much larger one-base neighbor in the sample; base qualities were not kept. This entry is derived from a study of cytomegalovirus exposure and HLA in healthy donors (TCRdb year 2017). Describing the broader study: An earlier analysis of several hundred of the donors reported 250 to 300 Gb of sequence data and 100 million to 140 million unique TCR beta sequences from some 180 million T cells. Because of strong linkage in the cohort, 4 to 6 DR-DQ haplotypes were treated as single units for association and clustering. Typing coverage varied by locus: about 629-640 donors for A, B, C, DRB1 and DQB1; 522 for DQA1; more than 600 for DPA1; under 490 for DPB1. The study combined high-throughput TCR immunosequencing, statistical association of individual TCRs with disease status, and machine learning to predict cytomegalovirus infection status. An early release that covered more than 550 HLA-typed donors contained approximately 300 gigabases of sequencing data and roughly 84 million unique TCR sequences. In addition to the first cohort of 650 to 800 subjects, a separate validation cohort of 120 different subjects was used. In a later analysis, previously published TCR beta repertoires from 550 to 750 donors were re-analyzed and high-resolution HLA genotyping was added so that TCR occurrence patterns could be studied. To decide whether each TCR beta V gene segment behaved as functional or pseudogenic, an earlier analysis of approximately 590 of the donors relied on high-throughput TCR beta sequencing. A later genetic analysis used genome-wide SNP genotypes for about three fifths of the roughly 700 donors, treating that subset as a discovery cohort. On average, 235,054 unique TCR beta nucleotide sequences were sequenced per donor among fewer than 500 genotyped donors of the cohort, with 15% to 20% of those sequences being non-productive. Rather than using new phenotypic data, the later analysis identified candidate immune exposures from TCR beta sequences and from how often those sequences occurred across donors. Of the 300 to 450 genotyped donors, over 70% fell in the genetic ancestry cluster associated with self-reported Caucasian donors. Class I and class II HLA loci were covered by the typing at four-digit resolution. The study aimed to test whether cataloging public T cell receptors could reveal signatures of past pathogen exposure. Donor age, sex, ethnicity and CMV serostatus were compiled together with the repertoire data. The study used immunosequencing to profile the T cell repertoires of hundreds of subjects and linked those repertoires to cytomegalovirus serostatus. All discovery cohort repertoires had been generated on a single sequencing platform. The investigation overall reported the following: This cohort had only TCR beta chains sequenced, and the lack of alpha or paired-chain data limited which features could be detected. Because HLA typing was missing for some donors at each locus, association tests included only the typed subset. Linkage disequilibrium might explain the correlated functional status among segregating V segments, but an unknown experimental factor could not be excluded. In a later analysis, the rate of TCR association differed among HLA loci, with DRB1 alleles having the most associated TCRs and HLA-C alleles having the fewest. In a later analysis, most CMV-associated TCR beta chains were found to appear HLA-restricted, with HLA associations seemingly driven largely by CMV exposure. Most TCR sequences were observed very rarely across donors, whereas some public TCRs were present in many individuals. The study gave a list of about 150 TCR beta chains associated with cytomegalovirus. A further reported finding was that TCR beta sequences accurately predicted the HLA-A and HLA-B alleles for most subjects in the first cohort. Several of the top co-occurrence clusters appeared to be linked to parvovirus B19, influenza, CMV and Epstein-Barr virus, according to a later analysis. A later genetic analysis reported fewer N-insertions in productive TCRs among donors in an Asian-associated ancestry cluster than the 666-donor mean. In both the original and validation cohorts, the classifier was reported to diagnose cytomegalovirus status with high specificity and sensitivity. Roughly uniform sequencing depth across donors was assumed in presence/absence analyses, although this assumption may not hold. Because counts were too low, roughly 17 rarely observed V segments, including chromosome 9 orphons, were left out of the earlier analysis of 587 of the donors. At a false discovery rate of 0.05, a later analysis linked 16,951 TCR beta sequences to specific HLA alleles. V-gene and J-gene trimming of TCR beta chains was associated with a missense DCLRE1C variant in a later genetic analysis, and the association was replicated in an independent cohort. In vitro tests confirmed that a few of the cytomegalovirus-associated TCR beta chains recognize cytomegalovirus antigens. In an earlier analysis of around 600 of the donors, most TCR beta V segments were observed in productive rearrangements about 87% or about 30% of the time, broadly matching IMGT annotations. It was suggested by the authors that the approach could potentially be generalized to other disease states and immunological phenotypes. Some IMGT-functional V segments, including TRBV6-2 and TRBV6-3, could not be distinguished by the 87-base-pair reads and were therefore excluded. A cluster of highly shared sequence variants was judged likely to represent a technical artifact of the sequencing pipeline. Assigning TCR associations to individual alleles was difficult when HLA alleles, especially DR and DQ, strongly co-occurred. In a later analysis, HLA-associated TCR beta chains were found to be more clonally expanded and to have lower generation probabilities than equally common non-associated chains. The only immune exposure information available for the cohort was CMV serostatus.

Library method: the immunoSEQ multiplex PCR assay. For the multiplex PCR, a mixture combining 60 forward primers for TCR Vbeta segments and 13 reverse primers for TCR Jbeta segments was used. The CDR3 region of rearranged TCR beta genes was amplified from genomic DNA with a multiplex PCR assay. The amplified TCR beta libraries were sequenced on the Illumina HiSeq System as 87-base-pair reads. In the source study's methods: A later analysis tallied 80 million to 95 million unique TCR beta chains across the 660 or so repertoires, and some 10 million of those chains were shared by two or more donors. To remove PCR and sequencing errors, raw reads were error-corrected and collapsed into unique sequences using a nearest-neighbor algorithm that merged closely related sequences. V, D and J gene segments were assigned by aligning CDR3 sequences to IMGT reference sequences. Each retained sequence needed at least a six-nucleotide match to both a V gene segment and a J gene segment. A rearrangement counted as productive if the CDR3 had no stop codons and remained in frame with V and J, and every other rearrangement counted as non-productive. CDR3 was defined by IMGT convention, running from the second conserved V-encoded cysteine to the conserved J-encoded phenylalanine. The earlier analysis of fewer than 750 of the donors excluded sequences that lacked an unambiguous match to a single V gene segment. In an earlier analysis of more than 500 of the donors, a V segment was called functional when productive rearrangements were above 56.7%, and segregating when the standard deviation between donors exceeded 5%. To diagnose cytomegalovirus status from the catalog of TCR beta chain sequences, a statistical classification framework was built. V and J gene assignment, in a later analysis, came from comparing TCR nucleotide sequences with IMGT/GENE-DB human TR gene sequences. The TCRdist pipeline was used in a later analysis to assign CDR3 sequences and most-parsimonious VDJ recombination scenarios. In a later analysis, every TCR beta chain was defined by the combination of its CDR3 amino acid sequence and its V-gene family, and reads without a unique V-gene family were dropped. A later analysis removed 600 or so highly shared, low-generation-probability nucleotide sequences to deal with suspected cross-contamination and a sequencing artifact. In a later analysis, a clonal expansion index was calculated for each public chain from normalized within-repertoire ranks of inferred template counts. A later analysis computed generation probabilities with a VDJ recombination model fitted to out-of-frame rearrangements, and checked the results against IGoR. In a later analysis, TCR-TCR, TCR-HLA and TCR-CMV co-occurrence was scored with hypergeometric tests, and a repertoire-size bias correction was applied to TCR pairs. False discovery rates were estimated in a later analysis by permuting HLA or CMV assignments 20 times. In a later analysis, co-occurring TCRs were grouped using DBSCAN, with TCRdist sequence similarity added in when clustering inside HLA-allele-positive subsets. Repertoires with fewer than 30,000 or more than 120,000 public chains were left out of co-occurrence clustering, as were four to six repertoires with anomalous nucleotide sharing. TCRdb mirrors the immuneACCESS table, restricted to in-frame sequences. Some clones are absent from its copies; in checked studies, under half trace to an unresolved V gene, and the reason for the others is unknown. The D gene and trimming were derived from the DNA, and the V and J assignments and clone size from that table. The sample table lists roughly 120,000 clones, about 81% of them with a count of one. The top ten hold about 1.1% of the sample.

Sequences SGHRS (CDR1) and YFSETQ (CDR2) are obtained from the germline V gene. The CDR3 spans 17 residues, from the cysteine through the phenylalanine. CDR3 DNA only is kept here, 51 bases in frame from base 1. At the junction V is shortened by 4 bases and J by 3 bases; bases outside the gene matches: 10. The cohort comprised some 700 healthy bone marrow donors. At the time of sampling, every cohort member was nominally healthy, though immune exposures that went unrecorded were likely present. The donor tested CMV seronegative and was one of the 352 seronegative cohort members. A peripheral blood sample was provided by each donor, and peripheral blood mononuclear cells were used for TCR beta sequencing. The Qiagen DNeasy Blood Extraction Kit was used to extract genomic DNA from the blood cell samples.

The chain employs TRBV5-1 and TRBJ2-1; 10 central bases correspond to TRBD2. The receptor was derived from a woman in her 30s in good health and CMV-seronegative. Sequencing was carried out using PBMCs. The DNA sequence reads TGCGCCAGCAGCAAGCAAGCGGGAGGGCCGGGCTACAATGAGCAGTTCTTC. Its translation reads: CASSKQAGGPGYNEQFF. When the CDR3 is completed using the reference TRBV5-1 and TRBJ2-1 genes on either side, the full variable domain is KAGVTQTPRYLIKTRGQQVTLSCSPISGHRSVSWYQQTPGQGLQFLFEYFSETQRNKGNFPGRFSGRQFSNSRSEMNVSTLELGDSALYLCASSKQAGGPGYNEQFFGPGTRLTVL.